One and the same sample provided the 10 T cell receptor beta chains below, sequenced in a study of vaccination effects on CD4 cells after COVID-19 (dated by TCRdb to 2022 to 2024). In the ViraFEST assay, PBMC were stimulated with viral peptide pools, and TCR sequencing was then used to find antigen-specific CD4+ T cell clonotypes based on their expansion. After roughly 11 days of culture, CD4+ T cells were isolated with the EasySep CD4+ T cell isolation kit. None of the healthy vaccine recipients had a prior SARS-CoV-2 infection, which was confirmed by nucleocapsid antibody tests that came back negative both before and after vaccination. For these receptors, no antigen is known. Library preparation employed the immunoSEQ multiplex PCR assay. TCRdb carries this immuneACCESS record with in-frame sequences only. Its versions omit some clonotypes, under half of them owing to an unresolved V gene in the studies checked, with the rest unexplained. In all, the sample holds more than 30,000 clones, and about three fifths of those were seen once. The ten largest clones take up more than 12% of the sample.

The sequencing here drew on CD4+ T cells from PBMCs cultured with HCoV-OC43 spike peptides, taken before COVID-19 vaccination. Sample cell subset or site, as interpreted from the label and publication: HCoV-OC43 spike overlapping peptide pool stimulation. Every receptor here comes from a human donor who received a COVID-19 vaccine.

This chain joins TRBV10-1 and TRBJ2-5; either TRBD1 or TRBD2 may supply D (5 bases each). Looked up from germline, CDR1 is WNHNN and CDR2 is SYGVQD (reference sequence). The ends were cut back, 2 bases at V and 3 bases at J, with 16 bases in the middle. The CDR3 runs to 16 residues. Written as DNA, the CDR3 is TGCGCCAGCAGTGAGCGTGGGGGATACCAAGAAGAGACCCAGTACTTC. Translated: CASSERGGYQEETQYF.

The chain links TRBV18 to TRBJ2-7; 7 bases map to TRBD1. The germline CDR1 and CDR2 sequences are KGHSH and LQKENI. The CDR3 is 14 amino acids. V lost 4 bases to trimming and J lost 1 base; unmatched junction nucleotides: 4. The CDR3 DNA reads TGTGCCAGCTCACTAGGACAGGCATCCTACGAGCAGTACTTC. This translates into CASSLGQASYEQYF.

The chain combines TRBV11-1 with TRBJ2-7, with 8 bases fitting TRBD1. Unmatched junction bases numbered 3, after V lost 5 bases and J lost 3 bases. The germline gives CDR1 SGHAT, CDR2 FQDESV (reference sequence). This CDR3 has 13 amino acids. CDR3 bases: TGTGCCAGCAGCATTGGACAGGGCTACGAGCAGTACTTC. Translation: CASSIGQGYEQYF.

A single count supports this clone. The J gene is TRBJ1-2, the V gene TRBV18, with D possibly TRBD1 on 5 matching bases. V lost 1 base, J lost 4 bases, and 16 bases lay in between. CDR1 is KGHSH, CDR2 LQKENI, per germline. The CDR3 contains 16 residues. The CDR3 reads CASSPQTYRGGYGYTF. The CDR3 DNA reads TGTGCCAGCTCACCACAGACATATCGGGGGGGCTATGGCTACACCTTC.

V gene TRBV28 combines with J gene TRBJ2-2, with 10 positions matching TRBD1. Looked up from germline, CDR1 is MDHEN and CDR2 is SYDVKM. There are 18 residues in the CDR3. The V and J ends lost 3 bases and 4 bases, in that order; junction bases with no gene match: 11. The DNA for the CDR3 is TGTGCCAGCAGTTTGGATGCGTGGGGACAGGGGAGCACCGGGGAGCTGTTTTTT. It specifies CASSLDAWGQGSTGELFF. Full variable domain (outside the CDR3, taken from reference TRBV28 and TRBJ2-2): DVKVTQSSRYLVKRTGEKVFLECVQDMDHENMFWYRQDPGLGLRLIYFSYDVKMKEKGDIPEGYSVSREKKERFSLILESASTNQTSMYLCASSLDAWGQGSTGELFFGEGSRLTVL.

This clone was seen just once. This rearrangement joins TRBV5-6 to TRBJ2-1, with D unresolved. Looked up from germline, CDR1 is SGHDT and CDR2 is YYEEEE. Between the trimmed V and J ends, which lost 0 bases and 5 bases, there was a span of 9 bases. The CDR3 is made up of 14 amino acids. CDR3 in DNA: TGTGCCAGCAGCTTGGTAGGCGCCAACAATGAGCAGTTCTTC. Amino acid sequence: CASSLVGANNEQFF.

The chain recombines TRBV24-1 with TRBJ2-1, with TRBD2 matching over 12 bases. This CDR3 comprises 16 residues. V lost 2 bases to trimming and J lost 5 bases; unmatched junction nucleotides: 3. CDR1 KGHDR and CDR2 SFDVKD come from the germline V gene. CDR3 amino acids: CATSDSSGGAHNEQFF. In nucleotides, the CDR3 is TGTGCCACCAGTGATTCTAGCGGGGGGGCCCACAATGAGCAGTTCTTC.

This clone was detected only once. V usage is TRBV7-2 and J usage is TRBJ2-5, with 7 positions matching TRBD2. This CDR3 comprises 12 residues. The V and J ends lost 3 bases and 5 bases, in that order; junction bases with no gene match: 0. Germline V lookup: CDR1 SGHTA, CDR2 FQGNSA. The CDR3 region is CASSLRGETQYF. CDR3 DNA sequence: TGTGCCAGCAGCTTGCGGGGGGAGACCCAGTACTTC. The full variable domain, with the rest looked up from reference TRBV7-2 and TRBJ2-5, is GAGVSQSPSNKVTEKGKDVELRCDPISGHTALYWYRQSLGQGLEFLIYFQGNSAPDKSGLPSDRFSAERTGGSVSTLTIQRTQQEDSAVYLCASSLRGETQYFGPGTRLLVL.

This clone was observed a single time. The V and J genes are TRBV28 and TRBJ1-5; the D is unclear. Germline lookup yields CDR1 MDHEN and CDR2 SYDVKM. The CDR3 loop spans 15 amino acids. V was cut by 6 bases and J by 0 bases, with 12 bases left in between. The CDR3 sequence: CASSLTGSSNQPQHF. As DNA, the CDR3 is TGTGCCAGCAGCCTGACGGGCTCTAGCAATCAGCCCCAGCATTTT. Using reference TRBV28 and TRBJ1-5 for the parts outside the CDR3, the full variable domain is DVKVTQSSRYLVKRTGEKVFLECVQDMDHENMFWYRQDPGLGLRLIYFSYDVKMKEKGDIPEGYSVSREKKERFSLILESASTNQTSMYLCASSLTGSSNQPQHFGDGTRLSIL.

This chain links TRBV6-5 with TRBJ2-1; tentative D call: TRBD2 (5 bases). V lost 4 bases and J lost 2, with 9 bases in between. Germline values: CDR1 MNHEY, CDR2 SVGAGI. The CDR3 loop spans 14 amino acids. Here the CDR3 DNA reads TGTGCCAGCAGTTTGGACTTTACCTACAATGAGCAGTTCTTC. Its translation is CASSLDFTYNEQFF.